These T cell receptor beta chains were read from a single sample in a study of Ad26.COV2.S vaccination and SARS-CoV-2 variants. Sequenced by immunoSEQ multiplex PCR; TCRdb stores in-frame clones only, minus some. Here the sample spans roughly 400,000 clones, approximately 91% being singletons. Specimen: peripheral blood, collected in a trial of Ad26.COV2.S vaccine versus placebo. Every receptor here comes from a person aged 18-60 years who received the Ad26.COV2.S COVID-19 vaccine or a placebo. CDR3s include the opening cysteine and the closing phenylalanine or tryptophan. D genes are given only for firm matches. Size tells how often a clone was seen (once, few, many) or the class of an expanded clone, and some rows leave it out.

d_gene: .; v_gene: TRBV10-3; abundance: .; j_gene: TRBJ1-2; CDR3aa: CAISEPTRGWGYTF; CDR3nt: TGTGCCATCAGTGAACCAACGAGGGGCTGGGGCTACACCTTC
d_gene: .; v_gene: TRBV10-3; abundance: .; j_gene: TRBJ2-1; CDR3aa: CAISDSWNNEQFF; CDR3nt: TGTGCCATCAGTGATTCCTGGAACAATGAGCAGTTCTTC
d_gene: .; v_gene: TRBV19; abundance: .; j_gene: TRBJ2-7; CDR3aa: CASSIADRNTYEQYF; CDR3nt: TGTGCCAGTAGTATAGCGGACCGAAATACCTACGAGCAGTACTTC
d_gene: .; v_gene: TRBV5-6; abundance: .; j_gene: TRBJ2-7; CDR3aa: CASSFGMSHEQYF; CDR3nt: TGTGCCAGCAGCTTCGGGATGAGCCACGAGCAGTACTTC
d_gene: .; v_gene: TRBV14; abundance: .; j_gene: TRBJ1-1; CDR3aa: CASSVRTQFQTEAFF; CDR3nt: TGTGCCAGCAGCGTGAGGACTCAGTTTCAAACTGAAGCTTTCTTT
d_gene: TRBD1; v_gene: TRBV19; abundance: .; j_gene: TRBJ1-1; CDR3aa: CASRSGGPLNTEAFF; CDR3nt: TGTGCCAGTAGATCAGGGGGGCCCCTGAACACTGAAGCTTTCTTT
d_gene: .; v_gene: TRBV7-6; abundance: few; j_gene: TRBJ2-7; CDR3aa: CASSLRQGDYEQYF; CDR3nt: TGTGCCAGCAGCCTTCGTCAGGGAGACTACGAGCAGTACTTC
d_gene: .; v_gene: TRBV30; abundance: few; j_gene: TRBJ1-6; CDR3aa: CAWSALLNSPLHF; CDR3nt: TGTGCCTGGAGTGCACTGCTTAATTCACCCCTCCACTTT
d_gene: .; v_gene: TRBV7-2; abundance: .; j_gene: TRBJ2-3; CDR3aa: CASSSPYTDTQYF; CDR3nt: TGTGCCAGCAGCTCCCCTTACACAGATACGCAGTATTTT
d_gene: TRBD1; v_gene: TRBV10-3; abundance: .; j_gene: TRBJ1-6; CDR3aa: CAISVTDRNSPLHF; CDR3nt: TGTGCCATCAGTGTAACGGACAGGAATTCACCCCTCCACTTT
d_gene: .; v_gene: TRBV7-9; abundance: .; j_gene: TRBJ2-2; CDR3aa: CASSLADSTPGELFF; CDR3nt: TGTGCCAGCAGCTTAGCGGACAGTACACCCGGGGAGCTGTTTTTT
d_gene: .; v_gene: TRBV12-3/TRBV12-4; abundance: once; j_gene: TRBJ2-1; CDR3aa: CASSYYNEQFF; CDR3nt: TGTGCCAGCAGTTACTACAATGAGCAGTTCTTC
d_gene: .; v_gene: TRBV27; abundance: .; j_gene: TRBJ2-7; CDR3aa: CASSLGDRYYEQYF; CDR3nt: TGTGCCAGCAGTTTGGGGGACCGATACTACGAGCAGTACTTC
d_gene: TRBD1; v_gene: TRBV7-9; abundance: .; j_gene: TRBJ1-2; CDR3aa: CASSLGQGNYGYTF; CDR3nt: TGTGCCAGCAGCCTGGGACAGGGGAACTATGGCTACACCTTC
d_gene: .; v_gene: TRBV18; abundance: .; j_gene: TRBJ1-3; CDR3aa: CASSEGVASGNTIYF; CDR3nt: TGTGCCAGCTCTGAGGGGGTCGCCTCTGGAAACACCATATATTTT
d_gene: .; v_gene: TRBV7-3; abundance: .; j_gene: TRBJ1-1; CDR3aa: CASSPRAGARVNTEAFF; CDR3nt: TGTGCCAGCAGCCCAAGGGCAGGGGCGCGGGTGAACACTGAAGCTTTCTTT
d_gene: .; v_gene: TRBV6-1; abundance: .; j_gene: TRBJ1-1; CDR3aa: CASSENSAFTEAFF; CDR3nt: TGTGCCAGCAGTGAAAACAGTGCATTTACTGAAGCTTTCTTT
d_gene: .; v_gene: TRBV19; abundance: .; j_gene: TRBJ2-1; CDR3aa: CASSINGKSYNEQFF; CDR3nt: TGTGCCAGTAGTATTAACGGGAAATCCTACAATGAGCAGTTCTTC
d_gene: .; v_gene: TRBV29-1; abundance: once; j_gene: TRBJ1-1; CDR3aa: CSARGRGSNTEAFF; CDR3nt: TGCAGCGCCAGAGGGCGGGGATCAAACACTGAAGCTTTCTTT
d_gene: .; v_gene: TRBV28; abundance: .; j_gene: TRBJ2-1; CDR3aa: CASSLVAQRSAGQFF; CDR3nt: TGTGCCAGCAGTTTAGTTGCCCAGAGGTCGGCCGGACAGTTCTTC
d_gene: TRBD2; v_gene: TRBV11-3; abundance: .; j_gene: TRBJ2-1; CDR3aa: CASSSGSGRGNEQFF; CDR3nt: TGTGCCAGCAGCTCTGGTAGCGGGAGAGGTAATGAGCAGTTCTTC
d_gene: TRBD2; v_gene: TRBV7-9; abundance: .; j_gene: TRBJ2-1; CDR3aa: CASSLLAGNSYEQFF; CDR3nt: TGTGCCAGCAGCCTACTAGCGGGAAACTCCTATGAGCAGTTCTTC
d_gene: .; v_gene: TRBV6-1; abundance: .; j_gene: TRBJ2-1; CDR3aa: CASSETVSSYNEQFF; CDR3nt: TGTGCCAGCAGTGAAACGGTAAGCTCCTACAATGAGCAGTTCTTC
d_gene: TRBD2; v_gene: TRBV29-1; abundance: few; j_gene: TRBJ2-3; CDR3aa: CSVSPGTSGSDTQYF; CDR3nt: TGCAGCGTTTCCCCCGGGACTAGCGGATCAGATACGCAGTATTTT
d_gene: TRBD1; v_gene: TRBV2; abundance: .; j_gene: TRBJ1-1; CDR3aa: CASSGGGGGTEAFF; CDR3nt: TGTGCCAGCAGTGGGGGAGGGGGCGGAACTGAAGCTTTCTTT
d_gene: TRBD1; v_gene: TRBV15; abundance: .; j_gene: TRBJ2-5; CDR3aa: CATLNTGTAQETQYF; CDR3nt: TGTGCCACCCTGAATACCGGGACAGCACAAGAGACCCAGTACTTC
d_gene: TRBD1; v_gene: TRBV6-5; abundance: .; j_gene: TRBJ2-7; CDR3aa: CASSQPGQGSYEQYF; CDR3nt: TGTGCCAGCAGTCAGCCGGGACAGGGGTCCTACGAGCAGTACTTC
d_gene: TRBD1; v_gene: TRBV6-6; abundance: .; j_gene: TRBJ1-1; CDR3aa: CASSYGTVNTEAFF; CDR3nt: TGTGCCAGCAGTTACGGGACAGTGAACACTGAAGCTTTCTTT
d_gene: TRBD1; v_gene: TRBV4-1; abundance: .; j_gene: TRBJ1-1; CDR3aa: CASSPGQAGLTEAFF; CDR3nt: TGCGCCAGCAGCCCGGGACAGGCTGGACTCACTGAAGCTTTCTTT
d_gene: .; v_gene: TRBV5-1; abundance: .; j_gene: TRBJ2-2; CDR3aa: CASSLSRAGGELFF; CDR3nt: TGCGCCAGCAGTTTATCTAGGGCCGGCGGGGAGCTGTTTTTT
d_gene: TRBD2; v_gene: TRBV9; abundance: .; j_gene: TRBJ2-1; CDR3aa: CASSVSSGSYNEQFF; CDR3nt: TGTGCCAGCAGCGTCTCTAGCGGATCCTACAATGAGCAGTTCTTC
d_gene: .; v_gene: TRBV3-1/TRBV3-2; abundance: once; j_gene: TRBJ2-3; CDR3aa: CASSQERGTDTQYF; CDR3nt: TGTGCCAGCAGCCAAGAGAGGGGCACAGATACGCAGTATTTT
d_gene: .; v_gene: TRBV6-5; abundance: few; j_gene: TRBJ1-1; CDR3aa: CASSYLPSTQGTEAFF; CDR3nt: TGTGCCAGCAGTTATCTCCCCTCTACGCAGGGCACTGAAGCTTTCTTT
d_gene: TRBD1; v_gene: TRBV3-1/TRBV3-2; abundance: .; j_gene: TRBJ1-1; CDR3aa: CASSPAGQYTEVFF; CDR3nt: TGTGCCAGCAGCCCCGCGGGACAGTACACTGAAGTTTTCTTT
d_gene: .; v_gene: TRBV28; abundance: .; j_gene: TRBJ1-1; CDR3aa: CASHRGGTTEAFF; CDR3nt: TGTGCCAGCCACCGTGGGGGGACCACTGAAGCTTTCTTT
d_gene: TRBD1; v_gene: TRBV5-1; abundance: .; j_gene: TRBJ2-7; CDR3aa: CASSLDRGRGEQYF; CDR3nt: TGCGCCAGCAGCTTGGACAGGGGGCGAGGCGAGCAGTACTTC
d_gene: .; v_gene: TRBV3-1/TRBV3-2; abundance: .; j_gene: TRBJ2-1; CDR3aa: CASRSTHGGGPYNEQFF; CDR3nt: TGTGCCAGCAGATCCACTCATGGGGGAGGACCTTACAATGAGCAGTTCTTC
d_gene: .; v_gene: TRBV27; abundance: .; j_gene: TRBJ1-5; CDR3aa: CASSLSASLIPQHF; CDR3nt: TGTGCCAGCAGTTTATCTGCCTCTTTGATTCCCCAGCATTTT
d_gene: .; v_gene: TRBV28; abundance: .; j_gene: TRBJ2-1; CDR3aa: CATMNNEQFF; CDR3nt: TGTGCCACTATGAACAATGAGCAGTTCTTC
d_gene: TRBD1; v_gene: TRBV28; abundance: .; j_gene: TRBJ1-1; CDR3aa: CASSFSTGPNTEAFF; CDR3nt: TGTGCCAGCAGTTTTTCGACAGGGCCCAACACTGAAGCTTTCTTT
d_gene: TRBD2; v_gene: TRBV28; abundance: .; j_gene: TRBJ2-7; CDR3aa: CASSSSGVRNF; CDR3nt: TGTGCCAGCTCCTCTAGCGGGGTCAGAAACTTC
d_gene: TRBD2; v_gene: TRBV9; abundance: .; j_gene: TRBJ2-2; CDR3aa: CASALWEGTGELFF; CDR3nt: TGTGCCAGCGCCCTCTGGGAGGGCACCGGGGAGCTGTTTTTT
d_gene: .; v_gene: TRBV15; abundance: .; j_gene: TRBJ2-7; CDR3aa: CATSLNPPQQYF; CDR3nt: TGTGCCACCAGCCTTAACCCCCCGCAGCAGTACTTC
d_gene: .; v_gene: TRBV13; abundance: .; j_gene: TRBJ2-3; CDR3aa: CASSFSLGFGGGEAQYF; CDR3nt: TGTGCCAGCAGCTTTTCTCTGGGGTTCGGTGGGGGAGAGGCGCAGTATTTT
d_gene: .; v_gene: TRBV7-9; abundance: .; j_gene: TRBJ2-1; CDR3aa: CASSLTPVLVYNEQFF; CDR3nt: TGTGCCAGCAGCTTAACTCCAGTTTTAGTTTACAATGAGCAGTTCTTC
d_gene: .; v_gene: TRBV7-2; abundance: .; j_gene: TRBJ1-3; CDR3aa: CASSGDNRNTIYF; CDR3nt: TGTGCCAGCAGCGGGGACAACCGAAACACCATATATTTT